The clone carrying this TCR beta chain was seen only a few times. What it binds is not known. These data are taken from a study of cytomegalovirus exposure and HLA in healthy donors. Generated by immunoSEQ multiplex PCR, the TCRdb table keeps only in-frame clones and is missing some. The repertoire holds a few hundred thousand clones, with 90% as singletons. This CDR3 contains 15 residues. The germline V gene has CDR1 LGHNA and CDR2 YNFKEQ. J gave up 2 bases and V 3 bases, and 5 bases lay outside the gene matches. General study results and limits: In vitro, three CMV-associated chains proved specific for CMV antigens.

Sequencing used PBMCs. The receptor comes from a woman aged 18-35 years in good health and CMV-seronegative. This sequence joins TRBV4-2 and TRBJ2-7, with TRBD2 identical over 9 bases. CDR3 protein: CASSQGRGGAYEQYF. The CDR3 DNA sequence: TGTGCCAGCAGCCAGGGGCGCGGGGGGGCCTACGAGCAGTACTTC.